These T cell receptor beta chains were read from a single sample in a study of HIV-infected patients and healthy controls. MiXCR, run by TCRdb on the 5' RACE reads, gives a single entry per CDR3 protein. The sample holds approximately 8,500 distinct CDR3 sequences, roughly 6.1% seen once. Source: blood, taken before antiretroviral therapy. The receptors come from an adult with HIV infection. CDR3s include the opening cysteine and the closing phenylalanine or tryptophan. D genes are given only for firm matches. The size of a clone is reported for some rows only, either as once, few or many, or as a class for expanded clones.

clone_size	v_call	d_call	j_call	cdr3_nt	cdr3_aa
medium-sized	TRBV7-9	.	TRBJ2-1	TGTGCCAGCAGCCGGGGTCAGGGACTGGGGAACAATGAGCAGTTCTTC	CASSRGQGLGNNEQFF
many	TRBV19	.	TRBJ2-4	TGTGCCAGTAGTATATCGGGTCAGACCCTAGCCAAAAACATTCAGTACTTC	CASSISGQTLAKNIQYF
many	TRBV29-1	.	TRBJ2-1	TGCAGCGTTGAAGTCTCGGGGAGCGGTGAGCAGTTCTTC	CSVEVSGSGEQFF
many	TRBV11-2	.	TRBJ2-1	TGTGCCAGCAGCCCAGACGGATACAGGGGAGGGTTGTTCTTC	CASSPDGYRGGLFF
medium-sized	TRBV7-8	TRBD2	TRBJ2-3	TGTGCCAGCAGACCGACTAGCGGGGGACAAATAAGCACAGATACGCAGTATTTT	CASRPTSGGQISTDTQYF
many	TRBV5-6	TRBD2	TRBJ2-1	TGTGCCAGCAGCTTGGGAGGGAGGGGAAATGAGCAGTTCTTC	CASSLGGRGNEQFF
many	TRBV12-3/TRBV12-4	.	TRBJ1-2	TGTGCCAGCAAGCAGGGAGGAAACTATGGCTACACCTTC	CASKQGGNYGYTF
once	TRBV10-3	.	TRBJ1-4	TGTGCCATCAAGGATACTAATGAAAAACTGTTTTTT	CAIKDTNEKLFF
many	TRBV27	TRBD1	TRBJ1-6	TGTGCCAGCGGTAGACGACAGGGCGATAATTCACCCCTCCACTTT	CASGRRQGDNSPLHF
many	TRBV12-3/TRBV12-4	TRBD1	TRBJ1-2	TGTGCCAGCAGCTGGGCCCCGGGACAGTCCCGCGAGGGCTACACCTTC	CASSWAPGQSREGYTF
many	TRBV4-1	.	TRBJ2-5	TGCGCCAGCAGCCTATCCAGGGCGGACCAAGAGACCCAGTACTTC	CASSLSRADQETQYF
medium-sized	TRBV7-3	TRBD2	TRBJ2-1	TGTGCCAGCAGCTTACAAGCGGGGTCTGAGCAGTTCTTC	CASSLQAGSEQFF
medium-sized	TRBV5-1	TRBD2	TRBJ2-3	TGCGCCAGCAGCTTGGGAGCGGGGAGCACAGATACGCAGTATTTT	CASSLGAGSTDTQYF
many	TRBV6-2/TRBV6-3	TRBD2	TRBJ2-3	TGTGCCAGCAGATCTATCGGCGGACTAGCCCCCACAGATACGCAGTATTTT	CASRSIGGLAPTDTQYF
.	TRBV20-1	.	TRBJ1-1	TGCAGTGCTGAGGCCGGGACACGTACCCTGGGGGCTTTCTTT	CSAEAGTRTLGAFF
.	TRBV13	.	TRBJ2-2	TGTGCCAGCAGCTTACTCTCCCGAGGGGAGCTGTTTTTT	CASSLLSRGELFF
many	TRBV6-2/TRBV6-3	.	TRBJ2-2	TGTGCCAGCCGTAGGGGACGGCGGGGCAAATTTACCGGGGAGCTGTTTTTT	CASRRGRRGKFTGELFF
many	TRBV5-1	TRBD1	TRBJ2-3	TGCGCCAGCAGCGCGACAGGGCTCACAGATACGCAGTATTTT	CASSATGLTDTQYF
medium-sized	TRBV6-5	TRBD2	TRBJ2-1	TGTGCCAGCAGTCGTCGTACGGTTGGCGGGGGAAACAATGAGCAGTTCTTC	CASSRRTVGGGNNEQFF
.	TRBV7-6	TRBD1	TRBJ2-7	TGTGCCAGCAGCTCCGGGACAGGGGAATTTTTCGAGCAGTACTTC	CASSSGTGEFFEQYF